This TCR beta chain was sequenced in a study of vaccination and CD4 T cells after COVID-19. Treatment of the sample: roughly 10-day PBMC culture with coronavirus spike peptide pools or control peptides (ViraFEST assay). Investigators obtained the unexposed donor's CD4+ T cells before the COVID-19 pandemic (2011-2018). With the Oncomine TCR Beta short-read assay, DNA from cultured CD4+ T cells was sequenced. From CD4+ T cells that had been cultured, genomic DNA was extracted. Each CDR3 protein gets one entry after TCRdb re-called the PCR reads with MiXCR. The table shows 8,000 or so distinct CDR3 sequences, with 32% occurring only once. The ends were cut back, 7 bases at V and 6 bases at J, with 9 bases in the middle. The germline V gene encodes CDR1 MDHEN and CDR2 SYDVKM. The length of the CDR3 is 12 residues. This clonotype occurred a few times. What it binds is unknown.

Sequencing was carried out using CD4+ T cells from blood, cultured in vitro. The rearrangement uses TRBV28 and TRBJ2-2; D remains ambiguous. The clonotype originates from a human donor in good health. The CDR3 region has the DNA TGTGCCAGCACCCGAGGACCCGGGGAGCTGTTTTTT. Its protein is CASTRGPGELFF.